Below, one TCR beta chain is given with its context. The data stem from a study of siplizumab effects on memory and regulatory T cells. TCRdb's copy holds only in-frame clones and misses some; the assay was immunoSEQ multiplex PCR. This table holds tens of thousands of clones, 95% found once. This CDR3 is built from 18 residues. V dropped 0 bases and J dropped 3 bases, with 19 bases sitting between them. Germline CDR1 SGHKS, CDR2 YYEKEE (reference sequence). The V gene is TRBV5-5, the J gene TRBJ1-5; a possible D gene is TRBD1 (5 bases). The specimen was CD8+ T cells sorted from blood. This TCR came from a human donor in good health. The CDR3 region has the DNA TGTGCCAGCAGCTTGGTGTATTTCGGGGACGGATTCAATCAGCCCCAGCATTTT. As protein: CASSLVYFGDGFNQPQHF.